This T cell receptor beta chain comes out of a study of shared clonotypes between healthy human individuals. General observations from the study: About 5% of naive CD4 clonotypes were shared across a few donors.

Germline CDR1 MNHEY, CDR2 SMNVEV (reference sequence). V lost 5 bases and J 4 bases, leaving 9 bases between the germline ends. CDR3 size: 13 residues. Genomic DNA (from each subset) was split evenly across several immunoSEQ plates. Data came from immunoSEQ multiplex PCR; TCRdb stores just in-frame clones and leaves some out. In the table there are 1.6 million or so clones, less than 99% of which are singletons. Investigators divided CD4+ cells into CD45RA+ naive and CD45RA-negative memory subsets. On this clone: What it binds is not known.

The sequence was obtained from a man aged 25 to 45 in good health. V and J are TRBV27 and TRBJ2-1; D uncertain. The sequencing input was naive CD4+ T cells sorted from blood. Subset defined: CD45RA+ positively selected. The CDR3 DNA reads TGTGCCAGCAGTACCTTACAGTACAATGAGCAGTTCTTC. It is translated as CASSTLQYNEQFF.